This T cell receptor (beta chain) emerged from a study of CD8+ T cells in alopecia areata. Findings and caveats of the study: Administration of tofacitinib significantly diminished scalp clonality and expanded CD8+ clones within the top 100.

About this clone: Its target is not known.

The authors extracted RNA and reverse transcribed it into cDNA as the sequencing template. Libraries were prepared by immunoSEQ multiplex PCR; TCRdb keeps only in-frame clonotypes and omits some of them. In the table there are approximately 90,000 clones, about three quarters of which are singletons. Trimming removed 0 bases from V and 3 bases from J, with 15 bases in between. The CDR3 runs to 17 residues. The treatment is: oral pan-JAK inhibitor, 5-10 mg twice daily. This clonotype was obtained from a human donor with alopecia areata. The chain has TRBV23-1 and TRBJ2-4; D remains unclear. TRBV23-1 is designated an ORF whose function remains uncertain. This specimen consisted of CD8+ T cells sorted from blood, obtained at week 44, from a patient treated with tofacitinib. Written as DNA, the CDR3 is TGCGCCAGCAGTCAATCGGTCAGGCCGTCTAACAAAAACATTCAGTACTTC. This translates into CASSQSVRPSNKNIQYF.